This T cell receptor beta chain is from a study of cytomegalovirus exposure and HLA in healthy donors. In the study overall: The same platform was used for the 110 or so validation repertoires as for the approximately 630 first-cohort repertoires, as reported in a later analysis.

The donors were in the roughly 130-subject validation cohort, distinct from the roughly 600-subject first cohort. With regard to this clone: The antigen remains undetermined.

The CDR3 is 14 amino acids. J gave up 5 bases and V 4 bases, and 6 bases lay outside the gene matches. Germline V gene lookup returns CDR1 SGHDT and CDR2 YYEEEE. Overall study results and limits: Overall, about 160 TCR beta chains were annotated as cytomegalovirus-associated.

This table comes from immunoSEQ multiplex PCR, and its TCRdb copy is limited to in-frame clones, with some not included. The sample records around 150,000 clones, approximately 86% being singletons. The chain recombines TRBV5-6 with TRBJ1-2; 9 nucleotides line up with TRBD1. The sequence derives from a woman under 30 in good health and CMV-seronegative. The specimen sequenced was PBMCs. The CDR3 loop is CASSPGTGTYGYTF. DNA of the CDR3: TGTGCCAGCAGCCCCGGGACAGGGACGTATGGCTACACCTTC.